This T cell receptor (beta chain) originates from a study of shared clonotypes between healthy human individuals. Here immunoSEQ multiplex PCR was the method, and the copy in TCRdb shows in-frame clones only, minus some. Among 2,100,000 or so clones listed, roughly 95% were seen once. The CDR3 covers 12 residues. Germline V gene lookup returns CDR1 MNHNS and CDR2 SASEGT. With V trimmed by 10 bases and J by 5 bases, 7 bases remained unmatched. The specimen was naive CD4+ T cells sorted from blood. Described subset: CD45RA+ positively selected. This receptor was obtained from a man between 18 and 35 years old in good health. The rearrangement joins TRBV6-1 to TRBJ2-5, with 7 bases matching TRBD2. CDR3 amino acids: CATAGAGETQYF. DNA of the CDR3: TGTGCCACCGCGGGAGCGGGGGAGACCCAGTACTTC.